The clone carrying this TCR beta chain was recorded only once. The antigen remains undetermined. The source of the sample is a study of cytomegalovirus exposure and HLA in healthy donors. Study results and limitations: In vitro checks showed that a few CMV-associated chains really do target CMV antigens. Altogether, 160 or so TCR beta chains were recorded as cytomegalovirus-associated. A later analysis appeared to link common viral pathogens to several of the most significant clusters.

Germline V lookup: CDR1 SGHRS, CDR2 YFSETQ. CDR3 size: 13 residues. Both 60 Vbeta primers and 13 Jbeta primers went into the PCR. This table comes from immunoSEQ multiplex PCR, and its TCRdb copy is limited to in-frame clones, with some not included. The table shows fewer than 200,000 clones, with over 70% occurring only once. The specimen sequenced was PBMCs. The sequence was collected from a male donor in good health and CMV-seropositive. The chain has TRBV5-1 and TRBJ2-5, with no clear D. CDR3 sequence reads: CASQSESRETQYF. The CDR3 DNA is TGCGCTTCGCAGTCAGAATCCAGGGAGACCCAGTACTTC.